The 5 T cell receptor beta chains presented below share a single source sample, sequenced in a study of tumor-infiltrating lymphocytes in localized non-small cell lung cancer. Using immunoSEQ multiplex PCR, the repertoire was profiled, and TCRdb retains in-frame clones only, with some absent. The repertoire has more than 10,000 clones, more than 60% of them found once; the top ten carry over 3.5%. Input material: lung tumor tissue. These receptors were collected from a human donor with non-small cell lung cancer.

The chain employs TRBV7-2 and TRBJ2-3, with TRBD2 as a possible D gene (7 bases). V lost 5 bases and J 5 bases, leaving 23 bases between the germline ends. Germline V CDR1 and CDR2: SGHTA, FQGNSA. The CDR3 spans 17 residues. The CDR3 bases are TGTGCCAGCAGCGCTAGGGCGGGGGCCGGCCGGGGAGATACGCAGTATTTT. It translates to CASSARAGAGRGDTQYF. Full variable domain (rest looked up from reference TRBV7-2 and TRBJ2-3): GAGVSQSPSNKVTEKGKDVELRCDPISGHTALYWYRQSLGQGLEFLIYFQGNSAPDKSGLPSDRFSAERTGGSVSTLTIQRTQQEDSAVYLCASSARAGAGRGDTQYFGPGTRLTVL.

The chain links TRBV9 to TRBJ2-2; TRBD2 aligns across 10 bases. Looked up from germline, CDR1 is SGDLS and CDR2 is YYNGEE. Losses at the gene ends were 2 bases for V and 1 base for J; bases not matched to a gene: 2. The CDR3 totals 16 residues. The CDR3 sequence is CASSVLAGVNTGELFF. DNA for the CDR3: TGTGCCAGCAGCGTCCTAGCGGGGGTGAACACCGGGGAGCTGTTTTTT.

This chain joins TRBV6-6 and TRBJ2-7; 9 bases are a match to TRBD1. V was clipped by 10 bases and J by 3 bases; unmatched bases: 7. Germline CDR1 reads MNHNY; CDR2 reads SVGAGI (reference sequence). The CDR3 has 13 amino acids. The CDR3 spells CATGGTGIYEQYF. In nucleotides, the CDR3 is TGTGCCACCGGGGGGACAGGGATCTACGAGCAGTACTTC.

This clone appeared a few times. The chain employs TRBV19 and TRBJ1-5; 9 bases are shared with TRBD1. CDR1 and CDR2 (germline): LNHDA, SQIVND (reference sequence). The junction had 18 bases not matched to a gene; V was cut back by 5 bases and J by 7 bases. This CDR3 has 18 residues. CDR3 sequence: CASSGRGGTGGGRQPQHF. DNA of the CDR3: TGTGCCAGTAGTGGACGGGGGGGAACAGGGGGCGGGCGGCAGCCCCAGCATTTT.

The V and J genes are TRBV27 and TRBJ2-5, with D possibly matching TRBD1 (5 bases). Germline V gene data show CDR1 as MNHEY and CDR2 as SMNVEV (reference sequence). With 2 bases removed from V and 6 bases from J, the gap between germline ends came to 13 bases. The CDR3 runs to 14 residues. CDR3: CASSLNRRSKTQYF. CDR3 sequence (DNA): TGTGCCAGCAGTTTAAACAGGCGGTCGAAGACCCAGTACTTC.